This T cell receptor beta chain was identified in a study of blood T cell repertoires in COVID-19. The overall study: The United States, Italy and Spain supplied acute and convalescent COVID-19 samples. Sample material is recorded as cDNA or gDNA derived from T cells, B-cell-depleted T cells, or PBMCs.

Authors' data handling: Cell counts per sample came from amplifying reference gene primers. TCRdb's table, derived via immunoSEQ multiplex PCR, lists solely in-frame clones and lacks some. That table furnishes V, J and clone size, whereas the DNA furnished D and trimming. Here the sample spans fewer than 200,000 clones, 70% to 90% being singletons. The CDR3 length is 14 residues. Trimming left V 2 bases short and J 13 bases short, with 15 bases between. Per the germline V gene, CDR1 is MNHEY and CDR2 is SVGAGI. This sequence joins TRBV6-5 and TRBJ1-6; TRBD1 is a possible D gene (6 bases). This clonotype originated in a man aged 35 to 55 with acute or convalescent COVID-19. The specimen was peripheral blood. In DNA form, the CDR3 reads TGTGCCAGCAGTTACGCCCCAAGGGACACCCCCCTCCACTTT. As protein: CASSYAPRDTPLHF.